Below, 10 T cell receptor beta chains from the same sample are listed, as sequenced in a study of cytomegalovirus exposure and HLA in healthy donors. PCR involved 60 Vbeta and 13 Jbeta primers. Sequencing used immunoSEQ multiplex PCR; TCRdb keeps in-frame clones, though not all of them. The sample yields some 78,000 clones, 80% seen once. Sequenced sample: PBMCs. The origin of the receptors is a woman in her fifties or sixties in good health and CMV-seropositive.

The gene calls are TRBV7-9 and TRBJ2-7; D may be TRBD2 (6 bases). Trimming cost V 5 bases and J 4 bases, with 9 bases left between them. Germline V gives CDR1 SEHNR, CDR2 FQNEAQ (reference sequence). This CDR3 contains 12 residues. The CDR3 DNA reads as TGTGCCAGCAGCAAAGGGACTTACGAGCAGTACGTC. This gives the protein CASSKGTYEQYV.

This clone has only a few counts. V gene TRBV6-5 combines with J gene TRBJ2-7, with D perhaps matching TRBD1 (6 bases). V was pared by 2 bases and J by 0 bases, with 11 bases between. Germline V gene data show CDR1 as MNHEY and CDR2 as SVGAGI. This CDR3 has 15 residues. CDR3 nucleotide sequence: TGTGCCAGCAGTTACGGTGCGGACAGCTCCTACGAGCAGTACGTC. Translated: CASSYGADSSYEQYV.

This clone came up once. The genes are TRBV18 and TRBJ2-3, with unresolved D. The CDR3 has 15 amino acids. V was pared by 4 bases and J by 2 bases, with 13 bases between. Per germline, CDR1 KGHSH and CDR2 LQKENI. Here the CDR3 reads CASSLPAGSTDTQYF. The CDR3 DNA reads as TGTGCCAGCTCACTGCCGGCCGGGTCCACAGATACGCAGTATTTT.

About this clone: Other DNA sequences from this sample encode an identical CDR3 as well. The DNA for the CDR3 is TGTGCCAGCTCCCCGGGGGACCACTACAATGAGCAGTTCTTC. Translation gives CASSPGDHYNEQFF. This sequence joins TRBV7-9 and TRBJ2-1; D is possibly TRBD2 (6 bases). The germline V and J ends were trimmed by 8 bases and 3 bases, with 14 bases remaining between them. The CDR3 has 14 amino acids. Per the germline V gene, CDR1 is SEHNR and CDR2 is FQNEAQ (reference sequence). The complete variable domain, with remaining parts taken from reference TRBV7-9 and TRBJ2-1, reads DTGVSQNPRHKITKRGQNVTFRCDPISEHNRLYWYRQTLGQGPEFLTYFQNEAQLEKSRLLSDRFSAERPKGSFSTLEIQRTEQGDSAMYLCASSPGDHYNEQFFGPGTRLTVL.

The J gene is TRBJ1-1, the V gene TRBV4-2; no clear D. Germline lookup yields CDR1 LGHNA and CDR2 YNFKEQ. The CDR3 is 16 amino acids. Deletions cut 5 bases from V and 1 base from J, with 17 bases between. The CDR3 DNA reads as TGTGCCAGCAGCAAAGGTTTTCTGGCGGGGAACACTGAAGCTTTCTTT. This encodes CASSKGFLAGNTEAFF.

The gene calls are TRBV19 and TRBJ2-3; a weak D match, TRBD1 (6 bases). This CDR3 comprises 14 residues. Germline CDR1 and CDR2: LNHDA and SQIVND (reference sequence). Trimming left V 10 bases short and J 4 bases short, with 18 bases between. The CDR3 DNA reads as TGTGCCACAACCCACAGGGCTGGGGCAGATACGCAGTATTTT. This codes for CATTHRAGADTQYF.

The chain recombines TRBV11-3 with TRBJ1-3; 7 nucleotides line up with TRBD1. The germline gives CDR1 SGHNT, CDR2 YENEEA. V shed 4 bases and J 5 bases; nucleotides not matched to a gene: 14. The CDR3 extends over 17 amino acids. CDR3 in DNA: TGTGCCAGCAGCTACATGACAGGGACCCTAATGAGAAACACCATATATTTT. This gives the protein CASSYMTGTLMRNTIYF.

A word on this clone: At one end, the junction sequence differs from germline, possibly due to a read error. The rearrangement joins TRBV10-2 to TRBJ1-6, with 11 positions matching TRBD1. There are 15 residues in the CDR3. Germline V lookup: CDR1 WSHSY, CDR2 SAAADI. This CDR3 is CASSARDRGYSPLRF. The CDR3 bases are TGCGCCAGCAGTGCCCGGGACAGGGGGTATTCACCCCTCCGCTTT.

The chain carries TRBV6-1 and TRBJ2-3; possibly TRBD1 for D (5 bases). The length of the CDR3 is 15 residues. Trimming removed 4 bases from V and 0 bases from J, with 11 bases in between. CDR1 MNHNS and CDR2 SASEGT come from the germline V gene. CDR3 residues: CASSGNRFSTDTQYF. The DNA of the CDR3 is TGTGCCAGCAGTGGAAACAGGTTCAGCACAGATACGCAGTATTTT.

The V gene is TRBV6-6, the J gene TRBJ2-1; TRBD1 matches 10 bases. The germline V gene encodes CDR1 MNHNY and CDR2 SVGAGI (reference sequence). This CDR3 has 16 amino acids. The trim removed 0 bases at V and 5 bases at J, leaving 4 bases unmatched. CDR3 sequence reads: CASSYSMGQGNNEQFF. DNA of the CDR3: TGTGCCAGCAGTTACTCGATGGGACAGGGGAACAATGAGCAGTTCTTC.